This T cell receptor beta chain was documented in a study of blood T cell repertoires in COVID-19. As processed by the authors: Using reference gene primer amplification, nucleated cell counts were estimated. This table comes from immunoSEQ multiplex PCR, and its TCRdb copy is limited to in-frame clones, with some not included. V and J calls plus clone size are reproduced from that table; the DNA served to infer D and trimming. The data contain about 60,000 clones, roughly 90% of them singletons. CDR3 length equals 15 residues. Trimming took 6 bases from V and 3 from J; bases not matched to a gene: 9. CDR1 SGDLS and CDR2 YYNGEE come from the germline V gene.

The chain uses TRBV9 and TRBJ1-1; 9 nucleotides align to TRBD1. This TCR was sampled from an older woman with active COVID-19. The sequencing sample was made of peripheral blood. CDR3: CASNEDDRGYTEAFF. The CDR3 DNA is TGTGCCAGCAACGAGGATGACAGGGGGTACACTGAAGCTTTCTTT.